One sample yielded the 22 T cell receptor beta chains listed below, sequenced in a study. MiXCR, applied by TCRdb to the RT-PCR reads, yields one record per CDR3 protein. Among about 700,000 distinct CDR3 sequences listed, 14% were seen once. The sequencing input was memory CD4+ T cells from blood. The receptors come from a female donor in good health, serving as a healthy control.

The chain joins TRBV24-1 to TRBJ2-3; TRBD1 agrees at 7 bases. This CDR3 region has 14 residues. Per the germline V gene, CDR1 is KGHDR and CDR2 is SFDVKD. J lost 6 bases, V lost 3 bases, and 5 bases had no gene match. CDR3 sequence: CATSDRGGADTQYF. CDR3 in DNA: TGTGCCACCAGTGATCGAGGGGGCGCGGATACGCAGTATTTT.

In this sample, this clonotype turned up a few times. The rearrangement links TRBV20-1 to TRBJ1-1; D gene ambiguous. V lost 0 bases and J lost 1, with 6 bases in between. The CDR3 runs to 13 residues. Germline CDR1 reads DFQATT; CDR2 reads SNEGSKA (reference sequence). The CDR3 reads CSAREDANTEAFF. As DNA, the CDR3 is TGCAGTGCTAGAGAGGACGCGAACACTGAAGCTTTCTTT.

This rearrangement joins TRBV28 to TRBJ1-2, with D perhaps matching TRBD1 (6 bases). The V and J ends lost 4 bases and 10 bases respectively, with 19 bases between them. The CDR3 spans 14 residues. Germline-derived CDR1 and CDR2 are MDHEN and SYDVKM. The chain's CDR3 is CASSWTALQGDYTF. CDR3 sequence (DNA): TGTGCCAGCAGTTGGACAGCCCTCCAAGGGGACTACACCTTC.

This clonotype was seen just once. The chain has TRBV20-1 and TRBJ1-6, with 7 bases aligning to TRBD1. CDR1 is DFQATT, CDR2 SNEGSKA, per germline (reference sequence). Germline trimming cut 3 bases from V and 5 bases from J; bases unmatched to any gene: 7. The CDR3 runs 15 residues. CDR3 amino acids: CSASTGASDNSPLHF. In nucleotides, the CDR3 is TGCAGTGCTAGCACAGGGGCTTCCGATAATTCACCCCTCCACTTT.

About this clonotype: The junction differs from germline at one of its ends, possibly a read error. The rearrangement links TRBV13 to TRBJ2-7, with TRBD2 matching 10 bases. The CDR3 consists of 16 residues. Germline assignment: CDR1 PRHDT and CDR2 FYEKMQ (reference sequence). The CDR3 spells CASSLGSGRASSEQYF. CDR3 nucleotides: TGTGCCAGCAGCTTAGGGAGCGGGAGGGCCTCCTCCGAGCAGTACTTC.

V usage is TRBV12-3 or TRBV12-4 and J usage is TRBJ1-2; no clear D. V was clipped by 3 bases and J by 4 bases, with 6 bases between them. There are 12 residues in the CDR3. The CDR3 here is CASSLGFYGYTF. CDR3 coding DNA: TGTGCCAGCAGTTTGGGCTTCTATGGCTACACCTTC.

The chain uses TRBV18 and TRBJ2-3, with D perhaps matching TRBD2 (5 bases). Germline-derived CDR1 and CDR2 are KGHSH and LQKENI. The V and J ends lost 0 bases and 8 bases respectively, with 9 bases between them. The CDR3 sequence is 13 residues long. The CDR3 DNA sequence: TGTGCCAGCTCACCACCTAGCGAGGGTACGCAGTATTTT. This sequence encodes CASSPPSEGTQYF.

The chain joins TRBV7-8 to TRBJ1-5, with D possibly matching TRBD1 (5 bases). Germline CDR1 reads SGHVS; CDR2 reads FQNEAQ. The CDR3 contains 18 residues. The V end was cut by 0 bases, the J end by 0 bases, with 15 bases between. Here the CDR3 DNA reads TGTGCCAGCAGCTTAGCGGCTGGACATGGATATAGCAATCAGCCCCAGCATTTT. Residues: CASSLAAGHGYSNQPQHF.

V is TRBV20-1 and J is TRBJ1-1, with D uncertain. Trimming took off 2 bases at V and 7 bases at J, with 8 bases between the two ends. The CDR3 runs 11 residues. Germline V gives CDR1 DFQATT, CDR2 SNEGSKA (reference sequence). The CDR3 loop is CSARPQIEAFF. DNA of the CDR3: TGCAGTGCTAGACCCCAGATTGAAGCTTTCTTT.

This clonotype was observed many times. Here the CDR3 reads CSARKTLAGEQYF. Written as DNA, the CDR3 is TGCAGTGCTAGAAAGACGTTAGCTGGCGAGCAGTACTTC. V usage is TRBV20-1 and J usage is TRBJ2-7; D remains unclear. CDR1 is DFQATT, CDR2 SNEGSKA, per germline (reference sequence). The CDR3 spans 13 residues. Trimming removed 2 bases from V and 6 bases from J, with 14 bases in between.

The chain has TRBV6-2 or TRBV6-3 and TRBJ1-3, with D unclear. Germline assignment: CDR1 MNHEY and CDR2 SVGEGT. V was trimmed by 6 bases and J by 3 bases, leaving 12 bases between them. The CDR3 length is 14 residues. The CDR3, as DNA: TGTGCCAGCAGCCCACCGGGAAATGGAAACACCATATATTTT. This codes for CASSPPGNGNTIYF.

The V call is TRBV4-3, the J call TRBJ1-6, with D possibly TRBD1 on 6 matching bases. Germline V gene sequence: CDR1 LGHNA, CDR2 YSLEER. The CDR3 loop spans 15 amino acids. Between the trimmed V and J ends, which lost 0 bases and 7 bases, there was a span of 10 bases. The CDR3 region has the DNA TGCGCCAGCAGCCAAGATGGGGGCGGGAATTCACCCCTCCACTTT. As protein: CASSQDGGGNSPLHF.

This clonotype was counted at least ten times. The gene calls are TRBV7-3 and TRBJ2-1; 10 bases fit TRBD2. The CDR3 runs 16 residues. Trimming cost V 2 bases and J 7 bases; bases outside gene matches: 8. Germline CDR1 and CDR2: SGHTA and FQGTGA. The chain's CDR3 is CASSLGSLAGVNEQFF. CDR3 DNA: TGTGCCAGCAGCTTAGGGTCGCTAGCGGGAGTAAATGAGCAGTTCTTC. Full variable domain (outside the CDR3, taken from reference TRBV7-3 and TRBJ2-1): GAGVSQTPSNKVTEKGKYVELRCDPISGHTALYWYRQSLGQGPEFLIYFQGTGAADDSGLPNDRFFAVRPEGSVSTLKIQRTERGDSAVYLCASSLGSLAGVNEQFFGPGTRLTVL.

The chain has TRBV20-1 and TRBJ2-1, with D unclear. Germline CDR1 DFQATT, CDR2 SNEGSKA (reference sequence). V shed 2 bases and J shed 0 bases, with 8 bases lying between them. CDR3 length: 14 residues. The CDR3 bases are TGCAGTGCTAGACCGGGCCGCTCCTACAATGAGCAGTTCTTC. Translating it yields CSARPGRSYNEQFF.

This clonotype was observed many times. The chain has TRBV5-1 and TRBJ1-6, with D unclear. V was shortened by 0 bases and J by 7 bases, with 8 bases between the two germline ends. Looked up from germline, CDR1 is SGHRS and CDR2 is YFSETQ. This CDR3 comprises 14 residues. The CDR3 spells CASSLEAENSPLHF. For the CDR3, the DNA is TGCGCCAGCAGCTTGGAGGCCGAGAATTCACCCCTCCACTTT.

CDR3 region: CAISETSSGSEQFF. For the CDR3, the DNA is TGTGCCATCAGTGAGACCTCCTCGGGGAGTGAGCAGTTCTTC. The rearrangement uses TRBV10-3 and TRBJ2-1, with D maybe TRBD2 (5 bases). The CDR3 is 14 residues long. CDR1 and CDR2 from the germline V gene are ENHRY and SYGVKD. The V and J ends lost 2 bases and 9 bases respectively, with 14 bases between them.

This clonotype was found a few times. The rearrangement uses TRBV27 and TRBJ2-3; 8 bases align to TRBD1. V trimming: 8 bases; J trimming: 4 bases; junction bases outside the gene matches: 8. From germline, CDR1 is MNHEY and CDR2 SMNVEV (reference sequence). The CDR3 is made up of 14 amino acids. CDR3 amino acids: CASVGTGSSDTQYF. Here the CDR3 DNA reads TGTGCCAGCGTAGGGACAGGTAGTTCAGATACGCAGTATTTT.

V is TRBV2 and J is TRBJ2-3; a weak D match, TRBD2 (5 bases). The CDR3 loop spans 15 amino acids. The V and J ends lost 1 base and 4 bases respectively, with 12 bases between them. Germline-derived CDR1 and CDR2 are SNHLY and FYNNEI. The CDR3 loop is CASSEVAGGPDTQYF. In DNA form, the CDR3 reads TGTGCCAGCAGTGAAGTCGCAGGCGGGCCAGATACGCAGTATTTT.

Comment on this clonotype: A much larger clone sits a single nucleotide away, making a read error possible. The chain uses TRBV4-3 and TRBJ2-7; D possibly matches TRBD1 or TRBD2 (6 bases each). There are 16 residues in the CDR3. From germline, CDR1 is LGHNA and CDR2 YSLEER. CDR3: CASNQDTGGGSYEQYF. For the CDR3, the DNA is TGCGCCAGCAACCAAGACACAGGAGGGGGATCCTACGAGCAGTACTTC.

This sequence joins TRBV5-1 and TRBJ2-5; 10 nucleotides match TRBD1. Per the germline V gene, CDR1 is SGHRS and CDR2 is YFSETQ. The length of the CDR3 is 14 residues. V was clipped by 6 bases and J by 3 bases; unmatched bases: 5. The CDR3 is CASNSGTGEETQYF. Here the CDR3 DNA reads TGCGCCAGCAACTCCGGGACAGGGGAAGAGACCCAGTACTTC.

The chain employs TRBV4-3 and TRBJ2-7; 11 nucleotides align to TRBD2. Germline V gene sequence: CDR1 LGHNA, CDR2 YSLEER. The CDR3 has 16 residues. With V trimmed by 0 bases and J by 2 bases, 3 bases remained unmatched. DNA for the CDR3: TGCGCCAGCAGCCAAGAGGCGGGACTAGCGGCCTACGAGCAGTACTTC. Amino acid sequence: CASSQEAGLAAYEQYF.

The gene calls are TRBV20-1 and TRBJ2-2; tentatively, D is TRBD2 (6 bases). Germline lookup yields CDR1 DFQATT and CDR2 SNEGSKA (reference sequence). Trimming left V 6 bases short and J 2 bases short, with 16 bases between. There are 15 residues in the CDR3. CDR3 nucleotide sequence: TGCAGTGCCCCATTAGCGGTACACAACACCGGGGAGCTGTTTTTT. Its translation is CSAPLAVHNTGELFF.